The clone carrying this TCR beta chain was detected only a few times. Since all of the isolated RNA was reverse transcribed, expressed TCRB transcripts were what got sequenced. The repertoire was sequenced with immunoSEQ multiplex PCR; TCRdb's copy has only in-frame clones and lacks some. This sample yields 400,000 to 550,000 clones, of which over 9.5% are seen a single time; 0.046% belongs to the top ten. The sample originates from a study of beta chain features in type 1 diabetes. Germline loops: CDR1 MDHEN, CDR2 SYDVKM. The CDR3 sequence is 15 residues long. Between the trimmed V and J ends, which lost 5 bases and 2 bases, there was a span of 13 bases.

The chain recombines TRBV28 with TRBJ2-4; tentative D call: TRBD2 (5 bases). The receptor comes from a woman between 18 and 29 years old in good health. Source material: naive CD4+ T cells from blood. CDR3 in DNA: TGTGCCAGCAGTCCCCCGGGGTTGACCAAAAACATTCAGTACTTC. It encodes CASSPPGLTKNIQYF.